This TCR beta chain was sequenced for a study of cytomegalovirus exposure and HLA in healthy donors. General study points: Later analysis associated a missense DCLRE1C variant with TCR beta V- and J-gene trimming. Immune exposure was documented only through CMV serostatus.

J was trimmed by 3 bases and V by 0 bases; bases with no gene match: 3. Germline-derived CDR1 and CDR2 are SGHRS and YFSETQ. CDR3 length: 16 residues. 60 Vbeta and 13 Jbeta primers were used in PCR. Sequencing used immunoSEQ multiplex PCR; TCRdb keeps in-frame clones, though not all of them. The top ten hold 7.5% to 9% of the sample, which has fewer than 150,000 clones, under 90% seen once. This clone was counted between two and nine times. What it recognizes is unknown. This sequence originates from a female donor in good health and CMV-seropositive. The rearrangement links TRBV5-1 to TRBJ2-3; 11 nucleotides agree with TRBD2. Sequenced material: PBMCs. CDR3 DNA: TGCGCCAGCAGCTTGGATAGCGGGGGGGGGACAGATACGCAGTATTTT. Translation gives CASSLDSGGGTDTQYF. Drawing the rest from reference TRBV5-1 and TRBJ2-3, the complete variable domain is KAGVTQTPRYLIKTRGQQVTLSCSPISGHRSVSWYQQTPGQGLQFLFEYFSETQRNKGNFPGRFSGRQFSNSRSEMNVSTLELGDSALYLCASSLDSGGGTDTQYFGPGTRLTVL.